Included here is one TCR beta chain sequence, with context. The V segment lost 1 base and the J segment 5 bases; nucleotides outside the gene matches: 0. This CDR3 is built from 14 residues. The germline V gene encodes CDR1 SGHTA and CDR2 FQGNSA. As handled by the study authors: Estimated nucleated cell counts came from reference gene primer amplification. The table came from immunoSEQ multiplex PCR; TCRdb's copy has only in-frame clones and leaves some out. V, J and clone size reflect that table, while D and trimming were determined from the DNA. The sample holds 110,000 to 150,000 clones, more than 85% seen once. This sample was included in a study of blood T cell repertoires in COVID-19. Across the study: The United States, Italy and Spain provided the acute and convalescent COVID-19 samples. Sources were T cells, B-cell-depleted T cells, or PBMCs; the material itself was cDNA or gDNA.

Material: peripheral blood. The gene calls are TRBV7-2 and TRBJ2-7; 12 bases fit TRBD2. The TCR was taken from a man in his 60s with active or convalescent COVID-19. CDR3 loop: CASSLGLAGDEQYF. The CDR3 DNA reads TGTGCCAGCAGCTTAGGACTAGCGGGAGACGAGCAGTACTTC.